The rows below give T cell receptor beta chains drawn from one sample of a study of identical twins. TCRdb reprocessed the 5' RACE reads with MiXCR, giving one entry per CDR3 protein. The sample carries approximately 630,000 distinct CDR3 sequences, roughly 7.1% recorded once. In addition, the sample was reused for a study of yellow fever vaccine responses in identical twins.

The material sequenced was PBMCs. All receptors come from a woman between 18 and 29 years old in good health. Both conserved end residues are part of each CDR3. Each record gives: clone size, CDR3 length, J gene, V gene, D gene, CDR3 DNA, CDR3 protein. D genes are given only for firm matches. Expanded clones get a size class; other rows say once, few or many, or leave the size out.

>.|16|TRBJ2-3|TRBV5-1|.
TGCGCCAGCAGCTTATTCGTAGGGTATATGGCAGATACGCAGTATTTT
CASSLFVGYMADTQYF
>few|12|TRBJ1-3|TRBV20-1|.
TGCAGTGTTGGTAGTGGTGGAAACACCATATATTTT
CSVGSGGNTIYF
>.|13|TRBJ2-7|TRBV28|.
TGTGCCAGCAGTTTTAGGGCTTCCTACGAGCAGTACTTC
CASSFRASYEQYF
>many|15|TRBJ2-7|TRBV7-8|.
TGTGCCAGCAGCCATACCTTAGCAGACTCCTACGAGCAGTACTTC
CASSHTLADSYEQYF
>few|15|TRBJ2-3|TRBV6-5|.
TGTGCCAGCAGTTACTCGGAGCCCCACACAGATACGCAGTATTTT
CASSYSEPHTDTQYF
>.|14|TRBJ1-2|TRBV13|TRBD1
TGTGCCAGCAGCTTTCGGACAGGGCACTATGGCTACACCTTC
CASSFRTGHYGYTF
>few|13|TRBJ1-1|TRBV6-6|TRBD1
TGTGCCAGCACGGACAGGGGCCACACTGAAGCTTTCTTT
CASTDRGHTEAFF
>many|15|TRBJ1-3|TRBV28|.
TGTGCCAGCAGTTTATATTTAGACTCTGGAAACACCATATATTTT
CASSLYLDSGNTIYF
>many|16|TRBJ2-5|TRBV29-1|TRBD1
TGCAGCGTTGAAACGGGACAGGGAGTCCACCAAGAGACCCAGTACTTC
CSVETGQGVHQETQYF
>.|13|TRBJ1-2|TRBV9|.
TGTGCCAGCAGCGCAGTGGGCGCTTTAGGCTACACCTTC
CASSAVGALGYTF
>many|14|TRBJ1-3|TRBV6-1|.
TGTGCCAGCAGTGGAACAGCATCTGGAAACACCATATATTTT
CASSGTASGNTIYF
>.|15|TRBJ2-3|TRBV12-3/TRBV12-4|.
TGTGCCAGCAGTTTAGGGTCCCGGGTGCGTGATACGCAGTATTTT
CASSLGSRVRDTQYF
>many|16|TRBJ1-5|TRBV5-1|TRBD1
TGCGCCAGCAGCTTTGCGTGGGCAGGGGGAAATCAGCCCCAGCATTTT
CASSFAWAGGNQPQHF
>many|14|TRBJ1-1|TRBV20-1|.
TGCAGTGCTAGCTACAGTAAGAAGAACACTGAAGCTTTCTTT
CSASYSKKNTEAFF
>few|15|TRBJ1-5|TRBV20-1|.
TGCAGTGCTAGTAGTCGGGGCAGGTACAATCAGCCCCAGCATTTT
CSASSRGRYNQPQHF
>.|15|TRBJ2-1|TRBV7-6|TRBD1
TGTGCCAGCAGCTCGACAGGGCCCTTCTACAATGAGCAGTTCTTC
CASSSTGPFYNEQFF
>few|16|TRBJ2-1|TRBV7-9|.
TGTGCCAGCAGCTCCACTAGCTCCCGAAGCTACAATGAGCAGTTCTTC
CASSSTSSRSYNEQFF
>.|15|TRBJ1-1|TRBV7-9|.
TGTGCCAGCAGCTTATCCCGGACAGCGAACACTGAAGCTTTCTTT
CASSLSRTANTEAFF
>once|14|TRBJ2-2|TRBV10-2|.
TGCGCCAGCAGTCAAACCGGGCCACCCGGGGAGCTGTTTTTT
CASSQTGPPGELFF
>many|15|TRBJ1-6|TRBV3-1|TRBD1
TGTGCCAGCAGCCCCCAGGGACAGTTAAATTCACCCCTCCACTTT
CASSPQGQLNSPLHF